A single TCR beta chain is shown here with its context. This CDR3 is built from 12 residues. The V segment lost 5 bases and the J segment 12 bases; nucleotides outside the gene matches: 5. Germline CDR1 reads GTSNPN; CDR2 reads SVGIG (reference sequence). The authors' processing: Amplification with reference gene primers provided the estimates of nucleated cell counts. Only in-frame clones appear in the TCRdb table, and some are missing; sequencing was by immunoSEQ multiplex PCR. That table supplies the V and J calls and clone size; D and trimming were determined from the DNA. The repertoire holds around 180,000 clones, with roughly 90% as singletons. This sample was included in a study of blood T cell repertoires in COVID-19. Study summary: Sites in the United States, Italy and Spain provided acute and convalescent COVID-19 samples.

Sequencing was carried out using peripheral blood. J is TRBJ2-4 and V is TRBV30; 12 bases map to TRBD2. The receptor was isolated from a man between 65 and 85 years old with active or convalescent COVID-19. In DNA form, the CDR3 reads TGTGCCTGGGGGGGACTAGCGGGCCCTCAGTACTTC. Protein sequence: CAWGGLAGPQYF. The whole variable domain, filled in from reference TRBV30 and TRBJ2-4, reads SQTIHQWPATLVQPVGSPLSLECTVEGTSNPNLYWYRQAAGRGLQLLFYSVGIGQISSEVPQNLSASRPQDRQFILSSKKLLLSDSGFYLCAWGGLAGPQYFGAGTRLSVL.